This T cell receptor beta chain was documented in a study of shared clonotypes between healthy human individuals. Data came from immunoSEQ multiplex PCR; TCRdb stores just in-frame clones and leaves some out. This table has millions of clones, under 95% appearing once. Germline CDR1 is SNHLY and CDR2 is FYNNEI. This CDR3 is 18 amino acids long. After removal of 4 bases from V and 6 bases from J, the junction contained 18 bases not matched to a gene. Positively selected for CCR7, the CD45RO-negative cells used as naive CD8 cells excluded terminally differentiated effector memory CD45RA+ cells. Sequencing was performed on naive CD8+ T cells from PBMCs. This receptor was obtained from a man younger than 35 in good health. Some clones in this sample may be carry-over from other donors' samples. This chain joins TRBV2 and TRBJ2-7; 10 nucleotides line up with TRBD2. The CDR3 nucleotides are TGTGCCAGCAGTGGTTCATTAACTAGCGGGACCCCCAGAGTCGAGCAGTACTTC. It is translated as CASSGSLTSGTPRVEQYF.